This TCR beta chain comes out of a study of molecular identifiers for immune sequencing clone quantification. CDR3 length: 17 amino acids. The germline V gene encodes CDR1 MNHNS and CDR2 SASEGT. On this clonotype: A much larger clone differs from this one at a single base, so this may be a read error.

Sorting defined naive CD8 T cells as CD8+CD4-CCR7+CD45RA+. One entry per CDR3 protein results from TCRdb running MiXCR on the PCR reads. The sample holds over 600,000 distinct CDR3 sequences, about 20% seen once. The chain combines TRBV6-1 with TRBJ1-6; D might be TRBD1 (6 bases). The specimen was naive CD8+ T cells from blood, with Jurkat cell RNA spiked in. This sample's subset: FACS-sorted CD8+CD4-CCR7+CD45RA+ naive T cells. The sequence was obtained from a human donor in good health. Some libraries in this study had Jurkat cell RNA spiked in. CDR3 amino acids: CAGSGTVRDTYNSPLHF. The DNA of the CDR3 is TGTGCCGGCAGTGGAACTGTTAGGGACACCTATAATTCACCCCTCCACTTT.